This T cell receptor (beta chain) was documented in a study of T cell responses to AZD1222 COVID-19 vaccine. Assay used: immunoSEQ multiplex PCR; TCRdb lists only in-frame clones, some missing. Of 100,000 to 150,000 clones listed, about 88% were seen once; the top ten hold roughly 20%. The sequence derives from an adult in good health. This material consisted of peripheral blood, taken on day 0 of MenACWY control vaccination.

In nucleotides, the CDR3 is TGTGCCAGCAGTTACGAACGTGACACCAATCAGCCCCAGCATTTT. Protein product: CASSYERDTNQPQHF. This chain uses TRBV6-2 or TRBV6-3 with TRBJ1-5; D gene unclear. CDR3 size: 15 residues. Trimming removed 2 bases from V and 3 bases from J, with 11 bases in between. Germline V gene sequence: CDR1 MNHEY, CDR2 SVGEGT.